This TCR beta chain was obtained from a study of long-term antiretroviral therapy in people with HIV. Of note for this clone: The antigen is unknown.

The run of the v3.0 immunoSEQ assay was at survey level. The table came from immunoSEQ multiplex PCR; TCRdb's copy has only in-frame clones and leaves some out. The sample includes about 28,000 clones, 75% to 90% of them seen just once. V dropped 4 bases and J dropped 11 bases, with 12 bases sitting between them. The CDR3 length is 13 residues. Germline-derived CDR1 and CDR2 are MNHEY and SVGAGI. DNA was extracted from about 1-10 million thawed cryopreserved PBMC. Broader study findings: Repertoires in HIV (unlike those of controls) had narrower CDR3 length ranges. Patients on ART gained diversity, which nonetheless stayed below transplant donor controls. Dominating the repertoire at all time points were the clones that expanded before ART.

Sequences were derived from unsorted PBMCs, sampled roughly 2.7 years after starting antiretroviral therapy. The TCR comes from a man in his thirties or forties with HIV. The V and J genes are TRBV6-5 and TRBJ1-6, with D perhaps TRBD1 (5 bases). The DNA of the CDR3 is TGTGCCAGCAGTTTCCAGAGGGGCCCACCCCTCCACTTT. It specifies CASSFQRGPPLHF.